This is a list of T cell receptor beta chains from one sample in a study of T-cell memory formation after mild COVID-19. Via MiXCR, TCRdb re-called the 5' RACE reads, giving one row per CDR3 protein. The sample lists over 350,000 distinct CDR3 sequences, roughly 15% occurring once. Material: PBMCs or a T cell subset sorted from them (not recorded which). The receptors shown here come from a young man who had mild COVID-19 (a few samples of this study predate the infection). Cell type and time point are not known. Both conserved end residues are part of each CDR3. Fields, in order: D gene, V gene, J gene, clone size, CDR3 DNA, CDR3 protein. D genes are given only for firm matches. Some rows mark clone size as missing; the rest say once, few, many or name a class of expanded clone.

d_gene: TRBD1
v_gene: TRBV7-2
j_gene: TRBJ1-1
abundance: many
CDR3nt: TGTGCCAGCAGCACCAGACAGGGGGAGGTTGAAGCTTTCTTT
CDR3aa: CASSTRQGEVEAFF

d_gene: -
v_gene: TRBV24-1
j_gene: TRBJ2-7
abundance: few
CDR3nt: TGTGCCACCAGTGATATCGGGCAGGGGCTGGACCATTTCAGCTACGAGCAGTACTTC
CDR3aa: CATSDIGQGLDHFSYEQYF

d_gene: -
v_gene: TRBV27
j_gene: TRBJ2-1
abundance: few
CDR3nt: TGTGCCAGCGCGGTCGGGGTTTTCTACAATGAGCAGTTCTTC
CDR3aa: CASAVGVFYNEQFF

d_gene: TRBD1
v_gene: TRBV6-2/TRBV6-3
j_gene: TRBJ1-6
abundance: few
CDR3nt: TGTGCCAGCCGCAGGACAGGGGGGGATTCACCCCTCCACTTT
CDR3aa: CASRRTGGDSPLHF

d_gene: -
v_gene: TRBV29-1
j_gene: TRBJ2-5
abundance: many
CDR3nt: TGCAGCGTTGGCAGGGTCCAAGAGACCCAGTACTTC
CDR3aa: CSVGRVQETQYF

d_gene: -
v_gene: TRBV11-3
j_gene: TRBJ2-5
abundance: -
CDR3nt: TGTGCCAGCAGTAGTGACAGGTACCAAGAGACCCAGTACTTC
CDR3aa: CASSSDRYQETQYF

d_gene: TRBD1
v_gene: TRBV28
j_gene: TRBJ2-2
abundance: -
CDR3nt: TGTGCCAGCAGACACGACAGGGAGAGGAACGCCGGGGAGCTGTTTTTT
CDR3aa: CASRHDRERNAGELFF

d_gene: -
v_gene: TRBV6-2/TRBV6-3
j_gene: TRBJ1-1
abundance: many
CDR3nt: TGTGCCAGCAGTTACTCGTGGGGAACATCTGAAGCTTTCTTT
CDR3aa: CASSYSWGTSEAFF

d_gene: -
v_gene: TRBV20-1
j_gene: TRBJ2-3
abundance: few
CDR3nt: TGCAGTGCTAGGTTAAGAAACACAGATACGCAGTATTTT
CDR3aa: CSARLRNTDTQYF

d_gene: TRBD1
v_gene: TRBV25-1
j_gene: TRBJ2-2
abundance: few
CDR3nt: TGTGCCAGCAGCACTACAGGGGACACCGGGGAGCTGTTTTTT
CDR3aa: CASSTTGDTGELFF

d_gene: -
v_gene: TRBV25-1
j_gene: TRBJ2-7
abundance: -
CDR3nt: TGTGCCAGCAGTGACCAGTCAGGGAAATCCTACGAGCAGTACTTC
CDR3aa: CASSDQSGKSYEQYF

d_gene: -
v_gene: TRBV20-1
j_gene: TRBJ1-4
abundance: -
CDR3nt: TGCAGTGCTAGAGATCCCGGACGGCTTAATGAAAAACTGTTTTTT
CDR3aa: CSARDPGRLNEKLFF

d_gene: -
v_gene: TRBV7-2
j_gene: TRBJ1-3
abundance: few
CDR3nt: TGTGCCAGCATCCCTTGGGGGAGCACTGGAAACACCATATATTTT
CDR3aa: CASIPWGSTGNTIYF

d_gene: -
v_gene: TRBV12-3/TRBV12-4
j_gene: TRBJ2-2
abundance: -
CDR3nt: TGTGCCAGCAGCACCGTCGGCACCGGGGAGCTGTTTTTT
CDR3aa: CASSTVGTGELFF

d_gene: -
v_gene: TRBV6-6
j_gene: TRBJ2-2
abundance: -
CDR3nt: TGTGCCAGCAGTTACTCTTTAGGGGGCACCGGGGAGCTGTTTTTT
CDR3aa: CASSYSLGGTGELFF

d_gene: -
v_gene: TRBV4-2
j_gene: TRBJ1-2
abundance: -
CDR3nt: TGTGCCAGCAGCCAAGGCGGGGCAGACTATGGCTACACCTTC
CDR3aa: CASSQGGADYGYTF

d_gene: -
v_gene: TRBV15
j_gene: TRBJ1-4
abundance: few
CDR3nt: TGTGCCACCAGCAGGGGCAAATCAACTAATGAAAAACTGTTTTTT
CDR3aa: CATSRGKSTNEKLFF

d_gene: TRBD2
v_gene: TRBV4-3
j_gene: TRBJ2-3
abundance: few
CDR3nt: TGCGCCAGCAGCCAAGCTGTGGGCGGGGGGGCTGCAGATACGCAGTATTTT
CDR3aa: CASSQAVGGGAADTQYF

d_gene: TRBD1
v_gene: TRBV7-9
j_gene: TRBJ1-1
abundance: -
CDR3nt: TGTGCCAGCAGCTTCGCGCGGACAGGTGGGACTGAAGCTTTCTTT
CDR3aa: CASSFARTGGTEAFF

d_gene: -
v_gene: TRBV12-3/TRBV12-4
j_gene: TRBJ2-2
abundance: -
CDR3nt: TGTGCCAGCAGTCGATTATTAACACAGGGTGTCGCCGGGGAGCTGTTTTTT
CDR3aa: CASSRLLTQGVAGELFF

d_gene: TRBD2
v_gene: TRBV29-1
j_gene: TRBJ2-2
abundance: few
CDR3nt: TGCAGCGTTGTACTAGCGCTTACCGGGGAGCTGTTTTTT
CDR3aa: CSVVLALTGELFF

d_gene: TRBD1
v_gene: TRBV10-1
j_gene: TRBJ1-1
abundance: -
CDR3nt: TGCGCCAGCAGACGGGACAGGACCCTGAACACTGAAGCTTTCTTT
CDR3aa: CASRRDRTLNTEAFF

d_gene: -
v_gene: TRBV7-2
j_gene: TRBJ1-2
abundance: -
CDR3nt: TGTGCCAGCAGCTTAGCAGGGATCGGTGGCTACACCTTC
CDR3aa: CASSLAGIGGYTF

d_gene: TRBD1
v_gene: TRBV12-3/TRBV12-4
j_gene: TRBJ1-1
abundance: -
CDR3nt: TGTGCCAGCAGCCACTCCCCAGGGGGCACTGAAGCTTTCTTT
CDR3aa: CASSHSPGGTEAFF

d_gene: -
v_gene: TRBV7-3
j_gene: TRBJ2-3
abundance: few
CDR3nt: TGTGCCAGCAGCAAAGCCCAGGGGCAAGCAGATACGCAGTATTTT
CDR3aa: CASSKAQGQADTQYF

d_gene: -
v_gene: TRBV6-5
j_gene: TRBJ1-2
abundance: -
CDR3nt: TGTGCCAGCAGTTACCGGGGGGTAGGGGGCTACACCTTC
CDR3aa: CASSYRGVGGYTF

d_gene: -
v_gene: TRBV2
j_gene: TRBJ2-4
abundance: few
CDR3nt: TGTGCCAGCAGTGAACCGGGGACCATCGACGGCATTCAGTACTTC
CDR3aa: CASSEPGTIDGIQYF

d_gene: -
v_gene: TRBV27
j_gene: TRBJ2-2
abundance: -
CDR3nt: TGTGCCAGCATGGGTATGAACACCGGGGAGCTGTTTTTT
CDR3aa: CASMGMNTGELFF

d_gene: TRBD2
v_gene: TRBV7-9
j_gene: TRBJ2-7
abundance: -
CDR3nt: TGTGCCAGCAGCTGGGAGGGTTCCTACGAGCAGTACTTC
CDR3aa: CASSWEGSYEQYF

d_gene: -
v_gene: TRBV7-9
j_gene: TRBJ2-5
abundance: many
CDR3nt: TGTGCCAGCAGCTTTTCTTCCGGGCAAGAGACCCAGTACTTC
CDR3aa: CASSFSSGQETQYF

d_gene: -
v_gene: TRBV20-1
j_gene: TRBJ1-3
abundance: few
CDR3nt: TGCAGTGCCATGAGACAGAACTCTGGAAACACCATATATTTT
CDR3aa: CSAMRQNSGNTIYF

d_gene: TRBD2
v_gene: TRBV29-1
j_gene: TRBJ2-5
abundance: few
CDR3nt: TGCAGCGTTGCATGGTTTGCGCGGGGGGCCCAAGAGACCCAGTACTTC
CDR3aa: CSVAWFARGAQETQYF